This TCR gamma chain is from a study of gamma-delta T cells after stem cell transplantation. This clone rates as medium-sized. The trim removed 0 bases at V and 4 bases at J, leaving 12 bases unmatched. The germline V gene has CDR1 GITISATS and CDR2 ISYDGTV (reference sequence). The CDR3 sequence is 16 residues long. TCRdb processed the RT-PCR reads again with the CATT caller. This table has about 3,600 gamma-chain clones, nearly 5% appearing once. The sequence came from a human donor. It is not recorded whose cells these are; they may come from a transplant donor. Input material: gamma-delta T cells. This rearrangement joins TRGV9 to TRGJ1 or TRGJ2. The CDR3 protein is CALWEVLHLKYYKKLF. The CDR3 bases are TGTGCCTTGTGGGAGGTGCTTCACCTGAAATATTATAAGAAACTCTTT.